These 25 T cell receptor beta chains were all obtained from the same sample, sequenced in a study of blood T cell repertoires in COVID-19. Clones were read by immunoSEQ multiplex PCR, and TCRdb kept only the in-frame ones, dropping some. The sample has 200,000 to 250,000 clones; almost 85% are singletons. The sample taken for sequencing was peripheral blood. The receptors originated from an older woman with COVID-19, enrolled during active disease.

This chain connects TRBV29-1 to TRBJ1-1, with D unresolved. The CDR3 loop spans 11 amino acids. Germline V gene sequence: CDR1 SQVTM, CDR2 ANQGSEA. V was shortened by 5 bases and J by 6 bases, with 10 bases between the two germline ends. CDR3 loop: CSVTVLPEAFF. CDR3 nucleotide sequence: TGCAGCGTTACGGTCCTCCCTGAAGCTTTCTTT. The whole variable domain, remainder taken from reference TRBV29-1 and TRBJ1-1, is SAVISQKPSRDICQRGTSLTIQCQVDSQVTMMFWYRQQPGQSLTLIATANQGSEATYESGFVIDKFPISRPNLTFSTLTVSNMSPEDSSIYLCSVTVLPEAFFGQGTRLTVV.

The chain has TRBV2 and TRBJ2-1, with 15 bases that match TRBD2. CDR1 and CDR2 (germline): SNHLY, FYNNEI. V lost 6 bases to trimming and J lost 7 bases; unmatched junction nucleotides: 13. This CDR3 region has 18 residues. The CDR3 loop reads CASSGLAGGPFYRNEQFF. The CDR3 DNA reads TGTGCCAGCAGCGGACTAGCGGGAGGGCCTTTTTATCGGAATGAGCAGTTCTTC. Full variable domain (missing parts from reference TRBV2 and TRBJ2-1): EPEVTQTPSHQVTQMGQEVILRCVPISNHLYFYWYRQILGQKVEFLVSFYNNEISEKSEIFDDQFSVERPDGSNFTLKIRSTKLEDSAMYFCASSGLAGGPFYRNEQFFGPGTRLTVL.

V gene TRBV5-4 combines with J gene TRBJ1-2; TRBD1 aligns across 9 bases. With V trimmed by 4 bases and J by 8 bases, 6 bases remained unmatched. CDR1 and CDR2 (germline): SGHNT, YYREEE (reference sequence). This CDR3 is 13 amino acids long. CDR3 bases: TGTGCCAGCAGCCTCAAAGGGACAGGGGGCTACACCTTC. Protein product: CASSLKGTGGYTF. The full variable domain, in which reference TRBV5-4 and TRBJ1-2 provide the parts outside the CDR3, is ETGVTQSPTHLIKTRGQQVTLRCSSQSGHNTVSWYQQALGQGPQFIFQYYREEENGRGNFPPRFSGLQFPNYSSELNVNALELDDSALYLCASSLKGTGGYTFGSGTRLTVV.

As DNA, the CDR3 is TGTGCCAGCGGACAGACTAGCGGGAACAATGAGCAGTTCTTC. Its protein is CASGQTSGNNEQFF. The chain joins TRBV11-2 to TRBJ2-1; TRBD2 aligns across 11 bases. Germline V CDR1 and CDR2: SGHAT, FQNNGV. This CDR3 comprises 14 residues. The junction had 5 bases not matched to a gene; V was cut back by 8 bases and J by 5 bases.

V and J are TRBV2 and TRBJ2-3; 8 bases agree with TRBD2. The length of the CDR3 is 16 residues. V was clipped by 2 bases and J by 4 bases; unmatched bases: 8. Per germline, CDR1 SNHLY and CDR2 FYNNEI. The CDR3 loop reads CASSERGSGAADTQYF. The CDR3 nucleotides are TGTGCCAGCAGTGAAAGGGGTAGCGGGGCGGCAGATACGCAGTATTTT.

This chain links TRBV27 with TRBJ2-5; 12 bases align to TRBD2. The germline V gene has CDR1 MNHEY and CDR2 SMNVEV (reference sequence). This CDR3 is built from 18 residues. The trim removed 6 bases at V and 5 bases at J, leaving 16 bases unmatched. This CDR3 reads CASRPGHLAGGPRETQYF. CDR3 nucleotide sequence: TGTGCCAGCAGGCCGGGACACCTAGCGGGAGGGCCCCGGGAGACCCAGTACTTC.

The CDR3 spells CAISYGGPSYEQYF. CDR3 DNA sequence: TGTGCCATCAGTTACGGGGGGCCCTCCTACGAGCAGTACTTC. This chain connects TRBV10-3 to TRBJ2-7; TRBD2 is a possible D gene (7 bases). CDR1 and CDR2 from the germline V gene are ENHRY and SYGVKD. Deletions cut 5 bases from V and 0 bases from J, with 11 bases between. CDR3 length equals 14 residues.

The rearrangement uses TRBV4-3 and TRBJ2-5; 11 positions agree with TRBD2. The germline gives CDR1 LGHNA, CDR2 YSLEER. This CDR3 comprises 17 residues. Losses at the gene ends were 1 base for V and 5 bases for J; bases not matched to a gene: 9. CDR3 bases: TGCGCCAGCAGCCAAGGACTAGCGGGGACCTACGAGGAGACCCAGTACTTC. Protein sequence: CASSQGLAGTYEETQYF.

This clone was seen a handful of times. V and J are TRBV7-3 and TRBJ1-1; TRBD1 matches 7 bases. V was clipped by 2 bases and J by 6 bases; unmatched bases: 9. The CDR3 is 15 residues long. CDR1 and CDR2 (germline): SGHTA, FQGTGA. CDR3 loop: CASSLQGGMFPEAFF. The CDR3 DNA reads TGTGCCAGCAGCTTACAGGGGGGTATGTTCCCTGAAGCTTTCTTT. The whole variable domain, remainder taken from reference TRBV7-3 and TRBJ1-1, is GAGVSQTPSNKVTEKGKYVELRCDPISGHTALYWYRQSLGQGPEFLIYFQGTGAADDSGLPNDRFFAVRPEGSVSTLKIQRTERGDSAVYLCASSLQGGMFPEAFFGQGTRLTVV.

The chain is built from TRBV19 and TRBJ2-7, with 7 bases fitting TRBD1. V lost 2 bases and J lost 11; bases outside the gene matches: 3. There are 11 residues in the CDR3. From germline, CDR1 is LNHDA and CDR2 SQIVND (reference sequence). Here the CDR3 DNA reads TGTGCCAGTAGTATACAGGGGGTTGAGTACTTC. Protein: CASSIQGVEYF. Full variable domain (missing parts from reference TRBV19 and TRBJ2-7): DGGITQSPKYLFRKEGQNVTLSCEQNLNHDAMYWYRQDPGQGLRLIYYSQIVNDFQKGDIAEGYSVSREKKESFPLTVTSAQKNPTAFYLCASSIQGVEYFGPGTRLTVT.

J is TRBJ1-3 and V is TRBV9; the D is unclear. CDR1 SGDLS and CDR2 YYNGEE come from the germline V gene. V lost 0 bases and J lost 0, with 10 bases in between. This CDR3 spans 16 amino acids. The CDR3 sequence is CASSVGARNSGNTIYF. The CDR3 DNA reads as TGTGCCAGCAGCGTAGGTGCCAGGAACTCTGGAAACACCATATATTTT.

Only one count was recorded for this clone. The rearrangement links TRBV7-2 to TRBJ1-3; D gene unclear. V shed 2 bases and J shed 4 bases, with 12 bases lying between them. CDR3 length: 15 residues. Germline V gene sequence: CDR1 SGHTA, CDR2 FQGNSA. The CDR3, as DNA: TGTGCCAGCAGCTTAACCCGGGAGGCCGGAAACACCATATATTTT. It specifies CASSLTREAGNTIYF.

This chain uses TRBV4-3 with TRBJ1-6, with 8 bases matching TRBD1. The CDR3 contains 17 residues. Trimming at V came to 0 bases and at J to 1 base, leaving 2 bases not matched to a gene. CDR1 and CDR2 (germline): LGHNA, YSLEER. Here the CDR3 DNA reads TGCGCCAGCAGCCAAGACTGGGACAGGTCCTATAATTCACCCCTCCACTTT. Encoded protein: CASSQDWDRSYNSPLHF.

This clone turned up a few times. J is TRBJ2-1 and V is TRBV15, with D unresolved. The CDR3 has 17 residues. Trimming stripped 3 bases from V and 0 bases from J, with 15 bases between. The V gene's germline CDR1 is LNHNV and CDR2 YYDKDF (reference sequence). This CDR3 is CATSRPSPRGSYNEQFF. The CDR3 DNA follows: TGTGCCACCAGCAGGCCCTCCCCGCGCGGCTCCTACAATGAGCAGTTCTTC.

This chain joins TRBV5-1 and TRBJ2-3, with TRBD2 matching 10 bases. The J segment lost 1 base and the V segment lost 4 bases, leaving 6 bases of the junction unmatched. The CDR3 spans 16 residues. CDR1 and CDR2 (germline): SGHRS, YFSETQ. CDR3 sequence: CASSRPGTSGTDTQYF. The DNA for the CDR3 is TGCGCCAGCAGCCGACCCGGGACTAGCGGCACAGATACGCAGTATTTT.

The CDR3 DNA is TGTGCCAGCTCACCATACTGGGGCGGGGACACTGAAGCTTTCTTT. Protein product: CASSPYWGGDTEAFF. V usage is TRBV18 and J usage is TRBJ1-1; a possible D gene is TRBD1 (5 bases). This CDR3 is 15 amino acids long. The V gene's germline CDR1 is KGHSH and CDR2 LQKENI. Trimming stripped 2 bases from V and 3 bases from J, with 13 bases between.

This clone was detected once. The V gene is TRBV10-3, the J gene TRBJ2-3, with 9 bases fitting TRBD1. Trimming removed 2 bases from V and 6 bases from J; junction bases left unmatched: 6. CDR3 size: 15 residues. Germline V gives CDR1 ENHRY, CDR2 SYGVKD. CDR3 in DNA: TGTGCCATCAGTGAGGGAGGGACAGGGCGCGATACGCAGTATTTT. Translating gives CAISEGGTGRDTQYF.

The V call is TRBV6-5, the J call TRBJ2-3; TRBD2 agrees at 10 bases. Germline-derived CDR1 and CDR2 are MNHEY and SVGAGI. The CDR3 sequence is 14 residues long. Losses at the gene ends were 6 bases for V and 5 bases for J; bases not matched to a gene: 5. Here the CDR3 reads CASREREGRDTQYF. CDR3 nucleotides: TGTGCCAGCAGGGAGCGGGAGGGCCGAGATACGCAGTATTTT.

The chain uses TRBV9 and TRBJ2-5, with D possibly TRBD2 on 6 matching bases. The CDR3 runs 14 residues. Trimming left V 0 bases short and J 2 bases short, with 8 bases between. CDR1 is SGDLS, CDR2 YYNGEE, per germline. The CDR3 is CASSVGGVQETQYF. CDR3 sequence (DNA): TGTGCCAGCAGCGTAGGCGGGGTACAAGAGACCCAGTACTTC.

The count of this clone is one. This chain links TRBV19 with TRBJ1-2; no firm D call. Germline V lookup: CDR1 LNHDA, CDR2 SQIVND (reference sequence). V gave up 3 bases and J gave up 0 bases, with 8 bases separating them. The CDR3 extends over 14 amino acids. The CDR3 loop reads CASSITVANYGYTF. CDR3 nucleotide sequence: TGTGCCAGTAGTATTACGGTAGCTAACTATGGCTACACCTTC.

The chain has TRBV6-6 and TRBJ1-6, with 9 nucleotides matching TRBD1. Trimming took 6 bases from V and 9 from J; bases not matched to a gene: 6. The CDR3 contains 14 residues. From germline, CDR1 is MNHNY and CDR2 SVGAGI (reference sequence). Here the CDR3 DNA reads TGTGCCAGCAGCACGGGGGACAGGGCTTCACCCCTCCACTTT. Translating it yields CASSTGDRASPLHF.

For the CDR3, the DNA is TGTGCCAGCAGCTTAGATACAGGGAACACTGAAGCTTTCTTT. Its protein is CASSLDTGNTEAFF. The V and J genes are TRBV7-9 and TRBJ1-1; TRBD1 is a possible D gene (5 bases). The CDR3 contains 14 residues. V dropped 1 base and J dropped 1 base, with 7 bases sitting between them. From germline, CDR1 is SEHNR and CDR2 FQNEAQ (reference sequence).

The rearrangement joins TRBV7-9 to TRBJ1-4, with TRBD1 matching over 7 bases. Germline CDR1 and CDR2: SEHNR and FQNEAQ (reference sequence). The CDR3 consists of 14 residues. V gave up 4 bases and J gave up 4 bases; unmatched junction bases: 3. The DNA of the CDR3 is TGTGCCAGCAGCTCGACAGGGAGTAATGAAAAACTGTTTTTT. Its protein is CASSSTGSNEKLFF.

This chain uses TRBV6-6 with TRBJ1-1; D perhaps matches TRBD1 (6 bases). The length of the CDR3 is 16 residues. The germline V gene has CDR1 MNHNY and CDR2 SVGAGI (reference sequence). The V and J ends lost 7 bases and 5 bases respectively, with 23 bases between them. The CDR3 loop is CASTHLVGGPGTEAFF. CDR3 DNA: TGTGCCAGCACCCACCTTGTCGGGGGGCCCGGAACTGAAGCTTTCTTT.

The chain recombines TRBV7-2 with TRBJ1-5; 8 positions match TRBD1. This CDR3 is 14 amino acids long. Germline CDR1 SGHTA, CDR2 FQGNSA. J lost 9 bases, V lost 1 base, and 5 bases had no gene match. The CDR3 sequence is CASSLVGQELPQHF. The CDR3 region has the DNA TGTGCCAGCAGCTTAGTGGGACAGGAGCTGCCCCAGCATTTT.